The clone carrying this T cell receptor (beta chain) was recorded at least ten times. Profiled with immunoSEQ multiplex PCR; TCRdb holds only in-frame clones, not every one. The data hold some 70,000 clones, with 80% to 90% observed a single time. The source of the sample is a study of blood T cell repertoires in COVID-19. Across the whole study: PBMCs, B-cell-depleted T cells, or T cells were the source of the cDNA or gDNA that made up the material.

CDR1 and CDR2 (germline): SGHRS, YFSETQ. This CDR3 comprises 15 residues. V was pared by 2 bases and J by 0 bases, with 12 bases between. The genes are TRBV5-1 and TRBJ2-7, with D possibly matching TRBD2 (6 bases). Sequencing was performed on peripheral blood. The sequence was collected from a man younger than 45 with acute or convalescent COVID-19. CDR3 bases: TGCGCCAGCAGCTTTTGGGACGGGAGCTCCTACGAGCAGTACTTC. It yields the protein CASSFWDGSSYEQYF.